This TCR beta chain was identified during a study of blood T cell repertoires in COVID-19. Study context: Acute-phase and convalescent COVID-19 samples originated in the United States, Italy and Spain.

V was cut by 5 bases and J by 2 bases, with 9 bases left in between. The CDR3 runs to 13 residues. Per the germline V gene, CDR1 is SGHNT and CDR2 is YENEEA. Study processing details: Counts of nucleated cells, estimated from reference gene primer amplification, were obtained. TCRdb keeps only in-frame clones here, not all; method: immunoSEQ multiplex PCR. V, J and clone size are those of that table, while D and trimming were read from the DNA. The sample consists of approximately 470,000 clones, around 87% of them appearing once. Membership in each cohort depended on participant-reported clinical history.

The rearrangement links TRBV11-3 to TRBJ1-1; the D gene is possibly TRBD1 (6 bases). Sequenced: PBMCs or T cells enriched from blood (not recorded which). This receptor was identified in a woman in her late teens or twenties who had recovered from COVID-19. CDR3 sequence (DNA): TGTGCCAGCAGCCGGGGGGGCAACACTGAAGCTTTCTTT. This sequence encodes CASSRGGNTEAFF.